This TCR beta chain comes out of a study of T cell repertoires in cytomegalovirus infection. Study in general: It was recently identified HLA-C-restricted and well-studied HLA-B-restricted CMV epitopes that the study used. CMV infection and matching HLA type were both indicated by public TCR beta signatures. Findings of the study overall: Within the response measured ex vivo, HLA-C-restricted CMV-specific TCR beta clonotypes were dominant. Cumulative frequency of public TCR beta families picked out carriers of CMV plus the relevant HLA.

TCRdb fed the reads into MiXCR, producing one record per CDR3 protein. The table lists fewer than 1,000,000 distinct CDR3 sequences, around 29% of them singletons. The V gene's germline CDR1 is MNHEY and CDR2 SVGAGI. The CDR3 covers 20 residues. V shed 0 bases, J shed 1 base, and the junction held 17 bases outside the gene matches. This clonotype was seen ten or more times. Its antigen remains unidentified. The V gene is TRBV6-5, the J gene TRBJ1-2; 7 bases map to TRBD1. The receptor was isolated from a human donor in good health (CMV status not recorded). Some clones in this sample may be carry-over from other donors' samples. This sample comprised cultured CD8+ T cells from PBMCs, obtained from culture after CMV antigen stimulation. CDR3 nucleotide sequence: TGTGCCAGCAGTTACTCCCGCGGGACAGCCGTTGTTCCTGATAACTATGGCTACACCTTC. It translates to CASSYSRGTAVVPDNYGYTF.